A single sample gave rise to the 22 T cell receptor beta chains below, sequenced in a study of shared clonotypes between healthy human individuals (dated by TCRdb to 2019 to 2021). Preparation of the library involved the immunoSEQ multiplex PCR assay. TCRdb obtained this table from immuneACCESS and retained in-frame rearrangements with V and J assigned. These tables miss some clones; where compared with another copy, unresolved V genes account for less than half of the shortfall, and the remainder is unexplained. This sample holds 2 million to 2.5 million clones; almost 96% were observed only once. The biggest ten clones account for roughly 0.13% of the sample. Material: naive CD4+ T cells sorted from blood. The intended sense of this specimen's cell subset or site label: CD45RA+ positively selected. These receptors all stem from a young man in good health.

The chain has TRBV30 and TRBJ1-2; 7 nucleotides match TRBD1. The CDR3 runs 16 residues. The V and J ends lost 0 bases and 1 base, in that order; junction bases with no gene match: 8. Germline CDR1 and CDR2: GTSNPN and SVGIG (reference sequence). Here the CDR3 reads CAWSVQGQTYNYGYTF. The CDR3 DNA follows: TGTGCCTGGAGTGTACAGGGGCAGACATATAACTATGGCTACACCTTC.

This rearrangement joins TRBV6-5 to TRBJ1-3; TRBD1 is a possible D gene (5 bases). V dropped 6 bases and J dropped 0 bases, with 9 bases sitting between them. The length of the CDR3 is 14 residues. Looked up from germline, CDR1 is MNHEY and CDR2 is SVGAGI. Here the CDR3 DNA reads TGTGCCAGCAGGGCAGGGCTCTCTGGAAACACCATATATTTT. This translates into CASRAGLSGNTIYF.

Points on this clone: The same CDR3 can be traced to other DNA sequences in this sample. The gene calls are TRBV2 and TRBJ2-2, with 7 bases identical to TRBD1. The CDR3 is made up of 15 amino acids. Germline V gives CDR1 SNHLY, CDR2 FYNNEI. Trimming took 3 bases from V and 0 from J; bases not matched to a gene: 1. The CDR3 sequence: CASSEQGANTGELFF. Here the CDR3 DNA reads TGTGCCAGCAGTGAGCAGGGGGCGAACACCGGGGAGCTGTTTTTT. Using reference TRBV2 and TRBJ2-2 for the parts outside the CDR3, the full variable domain is EPEVTQTPSHQVTQMGQEVILRCVPISNHLYFYWYRQILGQKVEFLVSFYNNEISEKSEIFDDQFSVERPDGSNFTLKIRSTKLEDSAMYFCASSEQGANTGELFFGEGSRLTVL.

This clone was seen only once. V usage is TRBV4-3 and J usage is TRBJ2-7; D unclear. The CDR3 loop spans 14 amino acids. Trimming removed 4 bases from V and 0 bases from J, with 10 bases in between. Germline CDR1 is LGHNA and CDR2 is YSLEER. CDR3 DNA sequence: TGCGCCAGCAGCCGAGTCCAGAGCTCCTACGAGCAGTACTTC. The encoded protein is CASSRVQSSYEQYF.

This clone appeared a single time. The V call is TRBV6-5, the J call TRBJ1-2; D is undetermined. Germline V gene data show CDR1 as MNHEY and CDR2 as SVGAGI. V lost 6 bases and J lost 4, with 12 bases in between. The CDR3 spans 13 residues. The chain's CDR3 is CASRESGLYGYTF. In DNA, the CDR3 is TGTGCCAGCAGGGAATCAGGCCTCTATGGCTACACCTTC.

This chain uses TRBV29-1 with TRBJ2-7, with D perhaps being TRBD1 or TRBD2 (5 bases each). The germline V gene has CDR1 SQVTM and CDR2 ANQGSEA. The CDR3 is 13 residues long. Trimming left V 6 bases short and J 4 bases short, with 16 bases between. For the CDR3, the DNA is TGCAGCGTCCAAAACGGGGCGAGGTACGAGCAGTACTTC. Translation: CSVQNGARYEQYF.

This rearrangement joins TRBV28 to TRBJ2-5, with 13 positions matching TRBD2. Germline trimming cut 6 bases from V and 5 bases from J; bases unmatched to any gene: 12. Germline V lookup: CDR1 MDHEN, CDR2 SYDVKM. This CDR3 has 17 amino acids. The CDR3 nucleotides read TGTGCCAGCAGGACCTCTTGGACTAGCGGGAGATGGGAGACCCAGTACTTC. It is translated as CASRTSWTSGRWETQYF.

V and J are TRBV27 and TRBJ2-1; 7 nucleotides align to TRBD2. The ends lost 3 bases at V and 3 bases at J; junction bases unmatched: 8. Germline V gene data show CDR1 as MNHEY and CDR2 as SMNVEV (reference sequence). CDR3 length: 16 residues. The CDR3 DNA reads TGTGCCAGCAGTTTTACGATGGGCGGGGGCTACAATGAGCAGTTCTTC. Translated, it gives CASSFTMGGGYNEQFF.

V is TRBV10-3 and J is TRBJ2-5, with 8 bases aligning to TRBD1. The V gene end was trimmed by 10 bases and the J gene end by 0 bases; junction bases not matched to a gene: 7. This CDR3 contains 14 residues. Germline CDR1 reads ENHRY; CDR2 reads SYGVKD. CDR3 in DNA: TGTGCCAGCGGACAGGGTGGGAACCAAGAGACCCAGTACTTC. The encoded protein is CASGQGGNQETQYF.

V usage is TRBV5-1 and J usage is TRBJ2-3; possibly TRBD2 for D (5 bases). This CDR3 has 17 amino acids. V was cut by 0 bases and J by 4 bases, with 18 bases left in between. The germline V gene has CDR1 SGHRS and CDR2 YFSETQ. The CDR3 is CASSLGGGLVSADTQYF. CDR3 DNA: TGCGCCAGCAGCTTGGGAGGAGGATTGGTTTCCGCAGATACGCAGTATTTT. Full variable domain (rest looked up from reference TRBV5-1 and TRBJ2-3): KAGVTQTPRYLIKTRGQQVTLSCSPISGHRSVSWYQQTPGQGLQFLFEYFSETQRNKGNFPGRFSGRQFSNSRSEMNVSTLELGDSALYLCASSLGGGLVSADTQYFGPGTRLTVL.

Written as DNA, the CDR3 is TGTGCCAGCACCCGCGGACAGCACACTGAAGCTTTCTTT. Its protein is CASTRGQHTEAFF. J is TRBJ1-1 and V is TRBV28, with D tentatively TRBD1 (6 bases). Trimming stripped 7 bases from V and 3 bases from J, with 12 bases between. The CDR3 is made up of 13 amino acids. Germline CDR1 is MDHEN and CDR2 is SYDVKM.

The genes are TRBV6-1 and TRBJ2-1; D might be TRBD1 (6 bases). Germline V gene data show CDR1 as MNHNS and CDR2 as SASEGT. Trimming took off 6 bases at V and 3 bases at J, with 15 bases between the two ends. CDR3 length: 15 residues. The CDR3: CASSRNREYYNEQFF. The CDR3 coding sequence is TGTGCCAGCAGCCGCAACAGGGAATACTACAATGAGCAGTTCTTC.

The chain is built from TRBV6-6 and TRBJ2-7; 11 bases are a match to TRBD2. The CDR3 runs 11 residues. Germline-derived CDR1 and CDR2 are MNHNY and SVGAGI (reference sequence). CDR3 protein: CAASGRFEQYF. The DNA of the CDR3 is TGTGCGGCTAGCGGGAGGTTCGAGCAGTACTTC.

The CDR3 nucleotides are TGCGCCAGCAGTCTCGCAGGCGGCCACTTT. Protein: CASSLAGGHF. This rearrangement joins TRBV23-1 to TRBJ1-6; D uncertain. TRBV23-1 is flagged as an ORF with uncertain function. This CDR3 spans 10 amino acids. Deletions cut 4 bases from V and 18 bases from J, with 10 bases between.

The chain has TRBV7-3 and TRBJ2-5, with D tentatively TRBD1 or TRBD2 (6 bases each). Per the germline V gene, CDR1 is SGHTA and CDR2 is FQGTGA. With 5 bases removed from V and 4 bases from J, the gap between germline ends came to 17 bases. The CDR3 covers 15 residues. The CDR3 spells CASSLTAGGIETQYF. The CDR3, as DNA: TGTGCCAGCAGCCTTACTGCCGGGGGCATAGAGACCCAGTACTTC. Combining the CDR3 with reference TRBV7-3 and TRBJ2-5 gives the whole variable domain GAGVSQTPSNKVTEKGKYVELRCDPISGHTALYWYRQSLGQGPEFLIYFQGTGAADDSGLPNDRFFAVRPEGSVSTLKIQRTERGDSAVYLCASSLTAGGIETQYFGPGTRLLVL.

The V gene is TRBV9, the J gene TRBJ2-1; 8 nucleotides align to TRBD2. V was clipped by 4 bases and J by 0 bases; unmatched bases: 6. Germline CDR1 SGDLS, CDR2 YYNGEE. The CDR3 has 16 amino acids. CDR3 DNA sequence: TGTGCCAGCAGCCGGGGGGGTGACATCTCCTACAATGAGCAGTTCTTC. Translating gives CASSRGGDISYNEQFF.

This chain connects TRBV5-1 to TRBJ2-1, with TRBD2 matching 13 bases. This CDR3 contains 16 residues. V gave up 2 bases and J gave up 5 bases; unmatched junction bases: 4. Germline CDR1 reads SGHRS; CDR2 reads YFSETQ. In nucleotides, the CDR3 is TGCGCCAGCAGCTTTTTACTAGCGGGAGGGAACAATGAGCAGTTCTTC. Translated: CASSFLLAGGNNEQFF.

V gene TRBV10-3 combines with J gene TRBJ1-1; D remains ambiguous. This CDR3 contains 16 residues. Per the germline V gene, CDR1 is ENHRY and CDR2 is SYGVKD. Trimming removed 0 bases at V and 4 bases at J, with 15 bases between. The CDR3 nucleotides are TGTGCCATCAGTGAGTCGCCAGGTATGTTGGGCACTGAAGCTTTCTTT. The encoded protein is CAISESPGMLGTEAFF.

V and J are TRBV2 and TRBJ1-6; 10 nucleotides line up with TRBD1. Germline V gene sequence: CDR1 SNHLY, CDR2 FYNNEI. The CDR3 is 18 amino acids. V gave up 5 bases and J gave up 0 bases; unmatched junction bases: 7. As DNA, the CDR3 is TGTGCCAGCAGTTCCGGGACAGGGGCGTCCTCCTATAATTCACCCCTCCACTTT. This gives the protein CASSSGTGASSYNSPLHF.

Comments on this clone: Other DNA sequences within the sample encode an identical CDR3. This chain uses TRBV18 with TRBJ2-7, with 8 bases lining up with TRBD1. Per germline, CDR1 KGHSH and CDR2 LQKENI. The CDR3 is 15 amino acids. Trimming at V came to 0 bases and at J to 1 base, leaving 2 bases not matched to a gene. This CDR3 is CASSPPGQGSYEQYF. CDR3 DNA sequence: TGTGCCAGCTCACCACCAGGACAGGGTTCCTACGAGCAGTACTTC.

The V call is TRBV5-6, the J call TRBJ2-1, with TRBD2 matching over 9 bases. With V trimmed by 1 base and J by 4 bases, 6 bases remained unmatched. The CDR3 is 16 residues long. Per the germline V gene, CDR1 is SGHDT and CDR2 is YYEEEE. CDR3 bases: TGTGCCAGCAGCTTGCCCCCGGGACTAGCTTACAATGAGCAGTTCTTC. Its protein is CASSLPPGLAYNEQFF.

As regards this clone: Germline and junction disagree at one end, which may indicate a read error. The rearrangement joins TRBV11-2 to TRBJ2-1, with 7 bases identical to TRBD2. Looked up from germline, CDR1 is SGHAT and CDR2 is FQNNGV. The length of the CDR3 is 16 residues. The CDR3 DNA follows: TGTGCCAGCAGCCAGACTAGCAAATCGCGTTACAACGAGCAGTTCTTC. As protein: CASSQTSKSRYNEQFF.